This entry lists 14 T cell receptor beta chains sequenced from one sample in a study of T cells after posttransplantation cyclophosphamide. Treatment was busulfan-fludarabine conditioning, a marrow graft, and cyclophosphamide on days +3 and +4. The data were produced by immunoSEQ multiplex PCR, yet TCRdb's version contains in-frame clones alone and is incomplete. This sample carries some 2,800 clones, less than 85% of them seen once, and the ten largest clones take roughly 36%. Here the sequenced sample was PBMCs, taken after allogeneic stem cell transplant with posttransplant cyclophosphamide. These receptors came from a female patient in her fifties who received an allogeneic stem cell transplant from a related donor, was CMV-positive, and had no GVHD. A subset of T cells may come from the graft donor.

V is TRBV28 and J is TRBJ2-1, with D unclear. CDR3 length: 15 amino acids. Germline V gene sequence: CDR1 MDHEN, CDR2 SYDVKM. The V gene lost 7 bases and the J gene lost 1 base, with 14 bases spanning the gap. The CDR3 region is CASIQSPRSYNEQFF. CDR3 bases: TGTGCCAGCATTCAAAGCCCTAGGTCCTACAATGAGCAGTTCTTC. Full variable domain (outside the CDR3, taken from reference TRBV28 and TRBJ2-1): DVKVTQSSRYLVKRTGEKVFLECVQDMDHENMFWYRQDPGLGLRLIYFSYDVKMKEKGDIPEGYSVSREKKERFSLILESASTNQTSMYLCASIQSPRSYNEQFFGPGTRLTVL.

DNA for the CDR3: TGTGCCAGCAGGGAGGGGACAGCAGGCAATGAGCAGTTCTTC. This gives the protein CASREGTAGNEQFF. The chain links TRBV2 to TRBJ2-1; perhaps TRBD1 as D (7 bases). This CDR3 has 14 amino acids. V lost 6 bases and J 6 bases, leaving 15 bases between the germline ends. CDR1 and CDR2 (germline): SNHLY, FYNNEI.

The gene calls are TRBV2 and TRBJ2-7; 8 nucleotides agree with TRBD2. V lost 3 bases, J lost 2 bases, and 6 bases stayed unmatched. CDR1 and CDR2 (germline): SNHLY, FYNNEI. This CDR3 spans 15 amino acids. In DNA form, the CDR3 reads TGTGCCAGCAGTGAGGGGGCGGGGGGCCCCTACGAGCAGTACTTC. Translated: CASSEGAGGPYEQYF.

V gene TRBV27 combines with J gene TRBJ2-6, with 11 nucleotides matching TRBD2. The CDR3 has 18 residues. The J segment lost 0 bases and the V segment lost 5 bases, leaving 6 bases of the junction unmatched. Germline CDR1 reads MNHEY; CDR2 reads SMNVEV (reference sequence). CDR3 sequence (DNA): TGTGCCAGCAGTCCGAGACTAGCGGGGACCTCTGGGGCCAACGTCCTGACTTTC. Translation gives CASSPRLAGTSGANVLTF.

This clone was observed a handful of times. This sequence joins TRBV15 and TRBJ2-1; D is perhaps TRBD2 (5 bases). With 3 bases removed from V and 8 bases from J, the gap between germline ends came to 20 bases. The CDR3 extends over 16 amino acids. Germline assignment: CDR1 LNHNV and CDR2 YYDKDF (reference sequence). The CDR3 is CATSSRGSMRQDEQFF. Here the CDR3 DNA reads TGTGCCACCAGCAGTAGAGGGTCTATGCGCCAAGATGAGCAGTTCTTC.

This clone was counted once. A read error is likely here: a far larger clone is one base away. V usage is TRBV13 and J usage is TRBJ2-7; D may be TRBD2 (5 bases). The germline CDR1 and CDR2 sequences are PRHDT and FYEKMQ (reference sequence). There are 12 residues in the CDR3. The V end lost 5 bases, the J end lost 2 bases, and 7 bases lay between the germline ends. CDR3 protein: CASSPGTYEQYF. CDR3 DNA: TGTGCCAGCAGCCCGGGAACCTACGAGCAGTACTTC.

The chain is built from TRBV7-9 and TRBJ1-1; TRBD1 agrees at 7 bases. The CDR3 has 12 amino acids. Germline-derived CDR1 and CDR2 are SEHNR and FQNEAQ (reference sequence). V trimming: 6 bases; J trimming: 7 bases; junction bases outside the gene matches: 5. The CDR3 loop is CASSRRDSEAFF. The CDR3 coding sequence is TGTGCCAGCAGTCGCCGGGACAGTGAAGCTTTCTTT.

V usage is TRBV19 and J usage is TRBJ2-7; TRBD1 matches at 7 bases. Per germline, CDR1 LNHDA and CDR2 SQIVND (reference sequence). The CDR3 extends over 14 amino acids. V lost 5 bases, J lost 6 bases, and 10 bases stayed unmatched. DNA for the CDR3: TGTGCCAGTAGTGTAAAACAGGGGCCGGGCGAGCAGTACTTC. This encodes CASSVKQGPGEQYF.

The CDR3 reads CASSSLPGASNQPQHF. The DNA for the CDR3 is TGTGCCAGCTCATCCCTCCCAGGGGCTAGCAATCAGCCCCAGCATTTT. The rearrangement links TRBV18 to TRBJ1-5; TRBD1 might be the D (6 bases). Germline V CDR1 and CDR2: KGHSH, LQKENI. The CDR3 contains 16 residues. Deletions cut 5 bases from V and 0 bases from J, with 14 bases between.

This clone showed up just a few times. V and J are TRBV28 and TRBJ2-1; 11 bases map to TRBD1. The CDR3 spans 16 residues. J gave up 10 bases and V 5 bases, and 13 bases lay outside the gene matches. Germline CDR1 and CDR2: MDHEN and SYDVKM. The CDR3, as DNA: TGTGCCAGCAGTCCAGGCGGTAGCGGGGACAGGGGGGAGCAGTTCTTC. Residues: CASSPGGSGDRGEQFF.

CDR3 in amino acids: CASSTLAGGGYEKLFF. Here the CDR3 DNA reads TGTGCCAGCAGCACCCTGGCAGGGGGCGGTTATGAAAAACTGTTTTTT. This rearrangement joins TRBV7-9 to TRBJ1-4, with TRBD1 identical over 8 bases. This CDR3 has 16 amino acids. J lost 6 bases, V lost 5 bases, and 11 bases had no gene match. CDR1 is SEHNR and CDR2 is FQNEAQ in the germline V gene (reference sequence).

The rearrangement joins TRBV28 to TRBJ1-2, with TRBD1 as a possible D gene (6 bases). The CDR3 loop spans 14 amino acids. The V gene's germline CDR1 is MDHEN and CDR2 SYDVKM. V lost 4 bases and J lost 4, with 13 bases in between. The CDR3 loop reads CASSYGQSSYGYTF. In DNA, the CDR3 is TGTGCCAGCAGTTACGGACAGTCGTCCTATGGCTACACCTTC.

The genes are TRBV27 and TRBJ2-5; D might be TRBD2 (7 bases). V lost 3 bases and J 5 bases, leaving 16 bases between the germline ends. The CDR3 length is 15 residues. The V gene's germline CDR1 is MNHEY and CDR2 SMNVEV (reference sequence). CDR3 nucleotides: TGTGCCAGCAGTTTTGGTCGGGGGAGGGGGGAGACCCAGTACTTC. Protein: CASSFGRGRGETQYF.

This clone turned up a few times. This chain connects TRBV14 to TRBJ2-3; D remains unclear. This CDR3 spans 13 amino acids. Per the germline V gene, CDR1 is SGHDN and CDR2 is FVKESK. Trimming shortened V by 3 bases and J by 0 bases, and 4 bases separated the two germline ends. The DNA of the CDR3 is TGTGCCAGCAGCCATATCAGCACAGATACGCAGTATTTT. As protein: CASSHISTDTQYF.